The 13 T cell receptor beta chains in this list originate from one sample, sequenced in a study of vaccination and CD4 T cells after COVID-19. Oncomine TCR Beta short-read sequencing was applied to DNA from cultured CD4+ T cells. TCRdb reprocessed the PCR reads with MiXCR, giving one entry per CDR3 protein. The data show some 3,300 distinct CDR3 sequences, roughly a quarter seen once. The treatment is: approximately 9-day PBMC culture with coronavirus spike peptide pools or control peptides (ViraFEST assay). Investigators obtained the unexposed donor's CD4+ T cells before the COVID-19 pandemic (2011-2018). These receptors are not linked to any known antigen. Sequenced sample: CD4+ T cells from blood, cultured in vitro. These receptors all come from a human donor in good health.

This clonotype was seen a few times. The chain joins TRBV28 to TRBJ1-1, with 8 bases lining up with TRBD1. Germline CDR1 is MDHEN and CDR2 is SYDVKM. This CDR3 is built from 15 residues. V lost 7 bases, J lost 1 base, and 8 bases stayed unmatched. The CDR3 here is CASTWTGIENTEAFF. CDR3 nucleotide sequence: TGTGCCAGCACCTGGACAGGGATCGAGAACACTGAAGCTTTCTTT. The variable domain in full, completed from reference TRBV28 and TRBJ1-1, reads DVKVTQSSRYLVKRTGEKVFLECVQDMDHENMFWYRQDPGLGLRLIYFSYDVKMKEKGDIPEGYSVSREKKERFSLILESASTNQTSMYLCASTWTGIENTEAFFGQGTRLTVV.

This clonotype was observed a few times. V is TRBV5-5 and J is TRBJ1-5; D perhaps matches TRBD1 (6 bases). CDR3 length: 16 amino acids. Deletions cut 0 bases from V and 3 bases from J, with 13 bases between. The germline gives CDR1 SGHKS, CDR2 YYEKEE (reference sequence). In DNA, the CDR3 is TGTGCCAGCAGCTTGGCCGCGACAGGATCCAATCAGCCCCAGCATTTT. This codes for CASSLAATGSNQPQHF.

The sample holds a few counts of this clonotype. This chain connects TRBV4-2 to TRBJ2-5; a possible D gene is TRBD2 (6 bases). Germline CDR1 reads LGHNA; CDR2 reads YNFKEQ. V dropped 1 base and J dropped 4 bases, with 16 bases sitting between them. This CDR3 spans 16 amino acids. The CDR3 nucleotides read TGTGCCAGCAGCCAAGCCGGGGAGGTTAGGGGAGAGACCCAGTACTTC. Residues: CASSQAGEVRGETQYF.

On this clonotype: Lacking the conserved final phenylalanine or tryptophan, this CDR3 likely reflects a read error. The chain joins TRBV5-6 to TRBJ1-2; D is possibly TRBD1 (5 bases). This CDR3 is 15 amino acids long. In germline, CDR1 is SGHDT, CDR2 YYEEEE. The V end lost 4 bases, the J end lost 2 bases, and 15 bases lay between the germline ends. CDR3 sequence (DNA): TGTGCCAGCAGCGTCGGCGGGACGGGAAACTATGGCTACACCCTC. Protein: CASSVGGTGNYGYTL.

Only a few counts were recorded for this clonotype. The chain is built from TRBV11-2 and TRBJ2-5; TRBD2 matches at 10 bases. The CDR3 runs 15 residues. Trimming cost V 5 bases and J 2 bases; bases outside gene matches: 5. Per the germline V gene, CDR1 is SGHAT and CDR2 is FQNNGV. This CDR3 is CASSHGLAEQETQYF. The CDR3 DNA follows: TGTGCCAGCAGCCATGGACTAGCGGAACAAGAGACCCAGTACTTC.

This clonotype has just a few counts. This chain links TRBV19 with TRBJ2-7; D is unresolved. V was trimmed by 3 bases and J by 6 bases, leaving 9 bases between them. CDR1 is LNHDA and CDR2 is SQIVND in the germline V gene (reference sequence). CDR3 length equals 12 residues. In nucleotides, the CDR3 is TGTGCCAGTAGTATCCTTAACGGCGAGCAGTACTTC. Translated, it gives CASSILNGEQYF. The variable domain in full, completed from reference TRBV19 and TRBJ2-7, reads DGGITQSPKYLFRKEGQNVTLSCEQNLNHDAMYWYRQDPGQGLRLIYYSQIVNDFQKGDIAEGYSVSREKKESFPLTVTSAQKNPTAFYLCASSILNGEQYFGPGTRLTVT.

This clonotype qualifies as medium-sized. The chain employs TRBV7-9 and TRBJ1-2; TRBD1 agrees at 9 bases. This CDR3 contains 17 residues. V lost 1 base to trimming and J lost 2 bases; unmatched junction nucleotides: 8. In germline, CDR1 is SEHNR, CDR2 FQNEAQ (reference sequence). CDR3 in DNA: TGTGCCAGCAGCTTAGAATCTACAGGGGGCGCAAACTATGGCTACACCTTC. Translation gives CASSLESTGGANYGYTF.

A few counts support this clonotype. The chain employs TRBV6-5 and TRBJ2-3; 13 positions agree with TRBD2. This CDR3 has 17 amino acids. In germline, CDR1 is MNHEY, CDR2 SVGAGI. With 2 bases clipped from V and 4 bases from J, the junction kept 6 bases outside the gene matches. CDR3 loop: CASSYPGLAGAPDTQYF. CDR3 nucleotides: TGTGCCAGCAGTTACCCCGGACTAGCGGGAGCCCCAGATACGCAGTATTTT.

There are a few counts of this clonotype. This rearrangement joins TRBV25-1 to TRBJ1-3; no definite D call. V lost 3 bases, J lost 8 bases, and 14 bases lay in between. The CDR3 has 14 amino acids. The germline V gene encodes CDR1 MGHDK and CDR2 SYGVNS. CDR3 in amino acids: CASSDLARGDTIYF. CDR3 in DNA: TGTGCCAGCAGTGATCTAGCACGAGGAGACACCATATATTTT.

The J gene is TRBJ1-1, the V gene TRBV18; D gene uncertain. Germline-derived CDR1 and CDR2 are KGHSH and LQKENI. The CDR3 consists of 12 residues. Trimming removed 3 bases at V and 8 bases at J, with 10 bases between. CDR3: CASSPVSREAFF. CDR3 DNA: TGTGCCAGCTCACCGGTATCGAGGGAAGCTTTCTTT. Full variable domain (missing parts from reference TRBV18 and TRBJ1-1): NAGVMQNPRHLVRRRGQEARLRCSPMKGHSHVYWYRQLPEEGLKFMVYLQKENIIDESGMPKERFSAEFPKEGPSILRIQQVVRGDSAAYFCASSPVSREAFFGQGTRLTVV.

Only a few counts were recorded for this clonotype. Here the CDR3 DNA reads TGTGCCAGCAGTCCAGGGGATCACGGGGAGCTGTTTTTT. Protein: CASSPGDHGELFF. The rearrangement links TRBV3-1 to TRBJ2-2; the D gene is possibly TRBD1 (6 bases). V lost 6 bases and J 7 bases, leaving 12 bases between the germline ends. The CDR3 length is 13 residues. CDR1 is LGHDT and CDR2 is YNNKEL in the germline V gene (reference sequence).

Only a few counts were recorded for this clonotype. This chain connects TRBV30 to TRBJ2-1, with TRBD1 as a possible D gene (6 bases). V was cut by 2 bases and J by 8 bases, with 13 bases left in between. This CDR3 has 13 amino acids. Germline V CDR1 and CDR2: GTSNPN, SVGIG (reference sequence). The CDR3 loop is CAWSYPGADEQFF. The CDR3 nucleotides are TGTGCCTGGAGTTATCCAGGGGCCGATGAGCAGTTCTTC. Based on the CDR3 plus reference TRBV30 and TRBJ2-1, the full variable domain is SQTIHQWPATLVQPVGSPLSLECTVEGTSNPNLYWYRQAAGRGLQLLFYSVGIGQISSEVPQNLSASRPQDRQFILSSKKLLLSDSGFYLCAWSYPGADEQFFGPGTRLTVL.

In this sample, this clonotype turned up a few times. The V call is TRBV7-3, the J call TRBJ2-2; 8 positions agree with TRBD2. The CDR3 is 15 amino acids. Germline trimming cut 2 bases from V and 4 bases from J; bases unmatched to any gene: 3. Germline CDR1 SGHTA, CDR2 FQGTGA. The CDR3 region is CASSLGGRSTGELFF. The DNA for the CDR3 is TGTGCCAGCAGCTTAGGCGGGAGGAGCACCGGGGAGCTGTTTTTT. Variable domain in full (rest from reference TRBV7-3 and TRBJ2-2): GAGVSQTPSNKVTEKGKYVELRCDPISGHTALYWYRQSLGQGPEFLIYFQGTGAADDSGLPNDRFFAVRPEGSVSTLKIQRTERGDSAVYLCASSLGGRSTGELFFGEGSRLTVL.